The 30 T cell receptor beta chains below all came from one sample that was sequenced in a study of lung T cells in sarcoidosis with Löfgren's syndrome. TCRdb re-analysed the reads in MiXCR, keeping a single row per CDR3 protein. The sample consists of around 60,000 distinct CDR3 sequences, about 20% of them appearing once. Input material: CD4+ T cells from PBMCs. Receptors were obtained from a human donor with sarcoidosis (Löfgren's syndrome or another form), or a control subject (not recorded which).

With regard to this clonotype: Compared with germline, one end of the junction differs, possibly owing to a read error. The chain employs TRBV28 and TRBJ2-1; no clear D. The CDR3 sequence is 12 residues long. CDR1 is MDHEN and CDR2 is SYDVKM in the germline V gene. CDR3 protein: CASSLAPNEQFF. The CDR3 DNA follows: TGCGCCAGCAGCCTGGCCCCTAATGAGCAGTTCTTC.

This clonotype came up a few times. CDR3 bases: TGTGCCACCAGTGACCCCAAAGCGGGTTACAATGAGCAGTTCTTC. As protein: CATSDPKAGYNEQFF. The chain uses TRBV24-1 and TRBJ2-1; TRBD2 is a possible D gene (6 bases). This CDR3 spans 15 amino acids. Trimming stripped 4 bases from V and 4 bases from J, with 13 bases between. Germline-derived CDR1 and CDR2 are KGHDR and SFDVKD.

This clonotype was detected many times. In DNA form, the CDR3 reads TGTGCCAGCAGCGACGGGGGAGGCCAGTACTTC. It specifies CASSDGGGQYF. This sequence joins TRBV6-1 and TRBJ2-5; tentative D call: TRBD2 (6 bases). Trimming took 6 bases from V and 10 from J, leaving 12 bases between them. The length of the CDR3 is 11 residues. Germline assignment: CDR1 MNHNS and CDR2 SASEGT.

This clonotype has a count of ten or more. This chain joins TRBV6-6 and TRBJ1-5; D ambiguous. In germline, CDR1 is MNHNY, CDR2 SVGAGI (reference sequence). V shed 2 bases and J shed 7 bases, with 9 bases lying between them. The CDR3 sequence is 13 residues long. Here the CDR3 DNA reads TGTGCCAGCAGTTACCTTTCCGGCCAGCCCCAGCATTTT. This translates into CASSYLSGQPQHF.

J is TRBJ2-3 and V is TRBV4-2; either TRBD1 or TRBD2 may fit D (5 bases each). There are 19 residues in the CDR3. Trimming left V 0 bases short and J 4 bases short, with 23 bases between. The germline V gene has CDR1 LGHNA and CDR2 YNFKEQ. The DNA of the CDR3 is TGTGCCAGCAGCCAAGAAGTTTCGATCGGGTTGGGGGTCCCAGATACGCAGTATTTT. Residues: CASSQEVSIGLGVPDTQYF.

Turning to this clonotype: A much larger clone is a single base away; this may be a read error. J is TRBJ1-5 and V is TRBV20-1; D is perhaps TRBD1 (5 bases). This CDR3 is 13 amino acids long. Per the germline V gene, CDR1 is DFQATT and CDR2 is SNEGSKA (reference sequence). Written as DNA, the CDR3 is TGCAGTGCTAGGCAGGGCAGCAATCGGCCCCAGCATTTT. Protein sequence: CSARQGSNRPQHF.

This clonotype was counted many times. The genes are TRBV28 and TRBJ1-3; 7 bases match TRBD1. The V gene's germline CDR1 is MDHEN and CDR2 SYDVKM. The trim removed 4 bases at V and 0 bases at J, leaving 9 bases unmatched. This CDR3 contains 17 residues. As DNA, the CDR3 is TGTGCCAGCAGTTCGAACCCGGGACAGAGCTCTGGAAACACCATATATTTT. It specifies CASSSNPGQSSGNTIYF.

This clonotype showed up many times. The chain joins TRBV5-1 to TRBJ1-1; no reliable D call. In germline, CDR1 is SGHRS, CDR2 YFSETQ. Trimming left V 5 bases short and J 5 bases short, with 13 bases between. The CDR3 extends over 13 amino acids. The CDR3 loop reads CASSSLPGTEAFF. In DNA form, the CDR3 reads TGCGCCAGCAGTTCCCTCCCGGGTACTGAAGCTTTCTTT.

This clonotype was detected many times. CDR3 residues: CASSEGLSSNQPQHF. The CDR3 DNA reads TGTGCCAGCAGTGAAGGGTTGAGCAGCAATCAGCCCCAGCATTTT. This chain joins TRBV6-1 and TRBJ1-5, with no clear D. The CDR3 totals 15 residues. V dropped 1 base and J dropped 1 base, with 8 bases sitting between them. The V gene's germline CDR1 is MNHNS and CDR2 SASEGT.

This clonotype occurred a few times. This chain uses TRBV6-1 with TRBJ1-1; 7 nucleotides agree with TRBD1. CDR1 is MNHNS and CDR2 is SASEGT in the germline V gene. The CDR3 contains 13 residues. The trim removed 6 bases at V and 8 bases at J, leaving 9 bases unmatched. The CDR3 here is CASRRGTADEAFF. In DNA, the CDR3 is TGTGCCAGCAGGCGAGGGACAGCCGACGAAGCTTTCTTT.

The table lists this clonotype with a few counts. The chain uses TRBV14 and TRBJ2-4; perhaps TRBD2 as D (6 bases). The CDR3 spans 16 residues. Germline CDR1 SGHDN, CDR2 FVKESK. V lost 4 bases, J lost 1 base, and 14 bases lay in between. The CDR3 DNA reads TGTGCCAGCAGCCTGAATGGAGGGACCGCCAAAAACATTCAGTACTTC. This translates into CASSLNGGTAKNIQYF.

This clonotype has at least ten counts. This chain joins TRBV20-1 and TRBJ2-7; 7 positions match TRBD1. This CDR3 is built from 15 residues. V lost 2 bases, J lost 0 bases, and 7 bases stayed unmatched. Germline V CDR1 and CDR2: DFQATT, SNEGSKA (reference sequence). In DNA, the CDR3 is TGCAGTGCTAGACCGGCTCGACAGGGCTCCTACGAGCAGTACTTC. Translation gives CSARPARQGSYEQYF.

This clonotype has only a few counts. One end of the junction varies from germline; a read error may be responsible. The CDR3 spells CASGLGASAHYGYAF. The DNA of the CDR3 is TGTGCTAGTGGTTTGGGGGCCAGCGCTCACTATGGCTACGCCTTC. This chain links TRBV12-5 with TRBJ1-2; D not certain. CDR1 LGHNT and CDR2 FRNRAP come from the germline V gene. The CDR3 has 15 amino acids.

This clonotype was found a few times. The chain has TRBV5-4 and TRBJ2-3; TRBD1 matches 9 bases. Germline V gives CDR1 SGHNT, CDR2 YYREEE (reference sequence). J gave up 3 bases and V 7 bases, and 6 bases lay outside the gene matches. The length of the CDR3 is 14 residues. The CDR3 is CASSTGGSTDTQYF. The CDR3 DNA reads TGTGCCAGCTCGACAGGGGGGTCGACAGATACGCAGTATTTT.

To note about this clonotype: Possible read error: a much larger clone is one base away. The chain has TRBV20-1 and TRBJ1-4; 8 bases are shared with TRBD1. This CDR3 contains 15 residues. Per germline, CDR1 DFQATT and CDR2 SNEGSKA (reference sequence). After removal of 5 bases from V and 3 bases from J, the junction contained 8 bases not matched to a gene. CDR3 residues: CSAYRQGYPNEKLFF. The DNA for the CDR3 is TGCAGTGCTTATAGACAGGGGTACCCTAATGAAAAACTGTTTTTT.

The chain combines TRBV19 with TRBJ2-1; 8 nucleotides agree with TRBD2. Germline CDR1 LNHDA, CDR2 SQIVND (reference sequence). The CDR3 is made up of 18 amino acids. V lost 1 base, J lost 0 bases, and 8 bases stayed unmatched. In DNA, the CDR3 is TGTGCCAGTAGTATAGGACTAGCGACTTTGAGCTCCTACAATGAGCAGTTCTTC. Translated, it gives CASSIGLATLSSYNEQFF.

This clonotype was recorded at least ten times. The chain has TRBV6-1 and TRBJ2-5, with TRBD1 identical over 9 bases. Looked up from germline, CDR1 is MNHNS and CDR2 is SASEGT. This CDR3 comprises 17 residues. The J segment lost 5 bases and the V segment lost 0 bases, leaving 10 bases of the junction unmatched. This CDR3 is CASSEAYRTGARETQYF. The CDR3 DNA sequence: TGTGCCAGCAGTGAAGCGTATCGGACAGGGGCGCGCGAGACCCAGTACTTC.

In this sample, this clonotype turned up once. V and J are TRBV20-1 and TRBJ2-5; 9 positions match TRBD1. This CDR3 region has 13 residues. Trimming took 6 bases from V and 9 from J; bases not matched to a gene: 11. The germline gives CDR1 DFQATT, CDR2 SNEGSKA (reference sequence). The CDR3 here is CSANDRGVEAQYF. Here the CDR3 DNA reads TGCAGTGCCAATGACAGGGGGGTCGAGGCCCAGTACTTC.

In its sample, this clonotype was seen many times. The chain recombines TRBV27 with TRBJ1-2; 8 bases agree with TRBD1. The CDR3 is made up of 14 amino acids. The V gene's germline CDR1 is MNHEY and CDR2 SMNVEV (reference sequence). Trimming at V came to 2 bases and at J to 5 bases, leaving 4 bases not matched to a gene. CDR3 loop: CASSLEGTGYGYTF. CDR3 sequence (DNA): TGTGCCAGCAGTTTAGAAGGGACAGGTTATGGCTACACCTTC.

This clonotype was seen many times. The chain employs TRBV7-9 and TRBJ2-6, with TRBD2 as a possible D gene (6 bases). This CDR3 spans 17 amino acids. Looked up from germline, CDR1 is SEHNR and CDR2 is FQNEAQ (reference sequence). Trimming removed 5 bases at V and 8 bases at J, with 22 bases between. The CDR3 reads CASSPTYYYGGTNVLTF. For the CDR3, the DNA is TGTGCCAGCAGCCCGACGTACTACTACGGAGGGACCAACGTCCTGACTTTC.

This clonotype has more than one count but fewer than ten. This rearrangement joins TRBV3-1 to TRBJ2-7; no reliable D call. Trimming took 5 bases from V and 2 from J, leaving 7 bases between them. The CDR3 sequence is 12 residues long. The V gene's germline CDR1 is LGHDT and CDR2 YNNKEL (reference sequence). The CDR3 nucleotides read TGTGCCAGCAGCGTTTCAGCCTACGAGCAGTACTTC. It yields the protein CASSVSAYEQYF.

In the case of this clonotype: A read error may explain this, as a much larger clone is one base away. This CDR3 is CTSSFGVFSGQPQHF. CDR3 nucleotides: TGTACCAGCAGTTTTGGGGTTTTCTCGGGTCAGCCCCAGCATTTT. The chain has TRBV28 and TRBJ1-5; D remains ambiguous. Germline assignment: CDR1 MDHEN and CDR2 SYDVKM. The CDR3 sequence is 15 residues long.

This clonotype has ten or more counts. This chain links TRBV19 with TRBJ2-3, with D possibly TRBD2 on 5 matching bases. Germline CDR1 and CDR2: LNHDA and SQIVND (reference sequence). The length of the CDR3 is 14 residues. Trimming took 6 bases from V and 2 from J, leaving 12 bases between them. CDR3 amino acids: CASRAGDPTDTQYF. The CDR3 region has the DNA TGTGCCAGTAGGGCCGGGGATCCCACAGATACGCAGTATTTT.

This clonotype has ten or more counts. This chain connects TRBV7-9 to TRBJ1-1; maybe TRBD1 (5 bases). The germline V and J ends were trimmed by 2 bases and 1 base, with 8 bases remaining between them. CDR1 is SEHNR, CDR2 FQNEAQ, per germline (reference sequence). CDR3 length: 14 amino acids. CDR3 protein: CASSLPTGNTEAFF. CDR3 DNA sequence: TGTGCCAGCAGCTTACCCACAGGGAACACTGAAGCTTTCTTT.

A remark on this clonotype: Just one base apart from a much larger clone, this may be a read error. In DNA, the CDR3 is TGTGCCAGCAGCTTAGCAGGGGCCGGGGAGACCCAGTGCTTC. This gives the protein CASSLAGAGETQCF. The V and J genes are TRBV7-2 and TRBJ2-5; D may correspond to TRBD1 or TRBD2 (5 bases each). The CDR3 runs 14 residues. The germline V gene has CDR1 SGHTA and CDR2 FQGNSA.

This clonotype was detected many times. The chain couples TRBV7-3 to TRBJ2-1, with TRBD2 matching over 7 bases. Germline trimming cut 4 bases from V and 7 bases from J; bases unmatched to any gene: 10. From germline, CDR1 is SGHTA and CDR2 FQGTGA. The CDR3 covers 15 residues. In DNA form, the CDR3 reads TGTGCCAGCAGCTCTCAAGCGGGATCGCTAAATGAGCAGTTCTTC. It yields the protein CASSSQAGSLNEQFF.

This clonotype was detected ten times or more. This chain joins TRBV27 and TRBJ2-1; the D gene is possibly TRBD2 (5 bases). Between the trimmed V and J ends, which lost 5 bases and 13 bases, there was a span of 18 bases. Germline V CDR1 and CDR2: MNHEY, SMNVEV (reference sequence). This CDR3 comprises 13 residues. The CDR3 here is CASSPQPGLPQFF. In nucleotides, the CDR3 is TGTGCCAGCAGTCCACAACCCGGACTCCCCCAGTTCTTC.

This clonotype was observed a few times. CDR3 sequence: CASSWVGDTEAFF. In DNA, the CDR3 is TGTGCCAGCAGCTGGGTCGGGGACACTGAAGCTTTCTTT. This chain connects TRBV5-4 to TRBJ1-1, with D unresolved. From germline, CDR1 is SGHNT and CDR2 YYREEE (reference sequence). Trimming stripped 3 bases from V and 3 bases from J, with 9 bases between. The CDR3 sequence is 13 residues long.

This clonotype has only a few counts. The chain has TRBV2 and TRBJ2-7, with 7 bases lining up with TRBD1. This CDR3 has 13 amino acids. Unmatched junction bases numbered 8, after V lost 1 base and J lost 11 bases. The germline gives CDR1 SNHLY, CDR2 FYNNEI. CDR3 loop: CASSEVDRALKYF. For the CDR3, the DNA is TGTGCCAGCAGTGAAGTCGACAGGGCGCTAAAGTACTTC.

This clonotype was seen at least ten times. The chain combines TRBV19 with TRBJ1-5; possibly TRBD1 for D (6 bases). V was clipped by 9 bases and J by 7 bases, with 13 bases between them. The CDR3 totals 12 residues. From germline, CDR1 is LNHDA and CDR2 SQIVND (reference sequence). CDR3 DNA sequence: TGTGCCAGCGGAGTCAGGGGCCAGCCCCAGCATTTT. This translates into CASGVRGQPQHF.